Following are 32 T cell receptor beta chains from one sample sequenced in a study of identical twins. TCRdb analysed the 5' RACE reads with MiXCR anew, one entry per CDR3 protein. The sample comprises about 890,000 distinct CDR3 sequences, approximately 13% of which are singletons, and around 1.5% rests with the top ten. This sample also appeared in a second study, on yellow fever vaccine responses in identical twins.

The sample was PBMCs. The receptors come from a woman younger than 35 in good health.

The chain employs TRBV5-1 and TRBJ2-1, with D tentatively TRBD1 (5 bases). Germline-derived CDR1 and CDR2 are SGHRS and YFSETQ. V was shortened by 4 bases and J by 5 bases, with 19 bases between the two germline ends. This CDR3 spans 16 amino acids. The CDR3 nucleotides read TGCGCCAGCAGCGTGCCCACAGGTAGTATGGACAATGAGCAGTTCTTC. Its protein is CASSVPTGSMDNEQFF.

Many counts were recorded for this clonotype. The J gene is TRBJ2-7, the V gene TRBV28; possibly TRBD1 or TRBD2 for D (5 bases each). The length of the CDR3 is 12 residues. Trimming took 6 bases from V and 13 from J, leaving 19 bases between them. Germline CDR1 MDHEN, CDR2 SYDVKM. The CDR3 DNA follows: TGTGCCAGCAGGAACCCCGGGACGCATCGTTACTTC. This encodes CASRNPGTHRYF.

The V and J genes are TRBV20-1 and TRBJ1-6; possible D gene TRBD1, 5 bases. Germline lookup yields CDR1 DFQATT and CDR2 SNEGSKA (reference sequence). The CDR3 has 16 residues. Trimming took 1 base from V and 4 from J, leaving 14 bases between them. CDR3 in DNA: TGCAGTGCTAGAGGGGGGGACCAGATTTATAATTCACCCCTCCACTTT. Translation gives CSARGGDQIYNSPLHF.

This clonotype has at least ten counts. This chain uses TRBV20-1 with TRBJ1-1; D gene ambiguous. The length of the CDR3 is 11 residues. CDR1 is DFQATT, CDR2 SNEGSKA, per germline (reference sequence). With 2 bases removed from V and 1 base from J, the gap between germline ends came to 2 bases. The DNA for the CDR3 is TGCAGTGCTAGACAGAACACTGAAGCTTTCTTT. Translated: CSARQNTEAFF.

This clonotype was detected a few times. The chain uses TRBV27 and TRBJ2-1; 9 positions agree with TRBD2. The germline V gene has CDR1 MNHEY and CDR2 SMNVEV (reference sequence). With V trimmed by 4 bases and J by 12 bases, 16 bases remained unmatched. This CDR3 comprises 16 residues. The CDR3 DNA reads as TGTGCCAGCAGTTCCCCCTGGGGTAGCGGGGGAGGTGGGCAGTTCTTC. This codes for CASSSPWGSGGGGQFF.

The chain is built from TRBV21-1 and TRBJ2-7; the table's D call, TRBD2, has no DNA check behind it. TRBV21-1 is a known pseudogene. CDR3 length equals 15 residues. CDR3 nucleotides: TGTGCCAGCAGTTCCGGGACTAGCGGATGCTACGAGCAGTACTTC. It translates to CASSSGTSGCYEQYF.

The V gene is TRBV2, the J gene TRBJ1-5, with D unresolved. Looked up from germline, CDR1 is SNHLY and CDR2 is FYNNEI. V lost 2 bases and J 7 bases, leaving 12 bases between the germline ends. The CDR3 has 14 amino acids. CDR3 residues: CASSERTASQPQHF. The CDR3, as DNA: TGTGCCAGCAGTGAAAGAACCGCCAGCCAGCCCCAGCATTTT.

This clonotype was seen only a few times. The rearrangement uses TRBV12-3 or TRBV12-4 and TRBJ2-7, with D perhaps given as TRBD1 or TRBD2 (5 bases each). CDR3 length: 15 residues. The V gene lost 6 bases and the J gene lost 2 bases, with 17 bases spanning the gap. For the CDR3, the DNA is TGTGCCAGCAGGGGATCCGGGACGAAAGCCTACGAGCAGTACTTC. This translates into CASRGSGTKAYEQYF.

V is TRBV15 and J is TRBJ2-3; TRBD1 matches 7 bases. The ends lost 0 bases at V and 7 bases at J; junction bases unmatched: 7. There are 15 residues in the CDR3. Looked up from germline, CDR1 is LNHNV and CDR2 is YYDKDF (reference sequence). The CDR3 sequence: CATSRDVRGMYTQYF. CDR3 DNA: TGTGCCACCAGCAGAGACGTCAGGGGGATGTATACGCAGTATTTT.

This clonotype was picked up a small number of times. The CDR3 sequence is CSARMDPGGKNIQYF. CDR3 in DNA: TGCAGTGCTAGAATGGACCCCGGTGGGAAAAACATTCAGTACTTC. This rearrangement joins TRBV20-1 to TRBJ2-4; no clear D gene. The ends were cut back, 2 bases at V and 4 bases at J, with 15 bases in the middle. This CDR3 has 15 residues. CDR1 and CDR2 from the germline V gene are DFQATT and SNEGSKA (reference sequence).

This clonotype has more than one count but fewer than ten. V is TRBV9 and J is TRBJ2-1, with 10 bases that match TRBD2. J lost 8 bases, V lost 0 bases, and 20 bases had no gene match. This CDR3 region has 20 residues. The germline V gene has CDR1 SGDLS and CDR2 YYNGEE. This CDR3 reads CASSVVSASGSPDPSDEQFF. CDR3 DNA sequence: TGTGCCAGCAGCGTAGTTTCCGCTAGCGGGAGCCCCGACCCGTCCGATGAGCAGTTCTTC.

The chain recombines TRBV7-2 with TRBJ1-2; no firm D call. Germline CDR1 SGHTA, CDR2 FQGNSA. This CDR3 has 14 residues. V gave up 1 base and J gave up 8 bases, with 14 bases separating them. Here the CDR3 reads CASSLEGFLGGYTF. The CDR3 DNA follows: TGTGCCAGCAGCTTAGAGGGTTTCCTTGGCGGCTACACCTTC. The entire variable domain, with the rest obtained from reference TRBV7-2 and TRBJ1-2, is as follows: GAGVSQSPSNKVTEKGKDVELRCDPISGHTALYWYRQSLGQGLEFLIYFQGNSAPDKSGLPSDRFSAERTGGSVSTLTIQRTQQEDSAVYLCASSLEGFLGGYTFGSGTRLTVV.

The V gene is TRBV6-5, the J gene TRBJ2-1; maybe TRBD1 (5 bases). V was cut by 11 bases and J by 7 bases, with 12 bases left in between. CDR3 length: 11 residues. The germline CDR1 and CDR2 sequences are MNHEY and SVGAGI. The CDR3 loop reads CASKRQNEQFF. In DNA form, the CDR3 reads TGTGCCTCCAAACGACAGAATGAGCAGTTCTTC.

This clonotype has a handful of counts. Written as DNA, the CDR3 is TGCGCCAGCAGGATCGTCCCGGATGGGAATGAGCAGTTCTTC. Translated, it gives CASRIVPDGNEQFF. The chain has TRBV5-1 and TRBJ2-1; no firm D call. The V end was cut by 5 bases, the J end by 7 bases, with 16 bases between. Germline V gene sequence: CDR1 SGHRS, CDR2 YFSETQ. CDR3 size: 14 residues. The full variable domain, rest sourced from reference TRBV5-1 and TRBJ2-1, is KAGVTQTPRYLIKTRGQQVTLSCSPISGHRSVSWYQQTPGQGLQFLFEYFSETQRNKGNFPGRFSGRQFSNSRSEMNVSTLELGDSALYLCASRIVPDGNEQFFGPGTRLTVL.

The rearrangement uses TRBV4-1 and TRBJ2-1; tentatively, D is TRBD2 (6 bases). Trimming took off 1 base at V and 0 bases at J, with 13 bases between the two ends. Per the germline V gene, CDR1 is MGHRA and CDR2 is YSYEKL. This CDR3 comprises 17 residues. The CDR3 protein is CASSQGVAASSYNEQFF. The CDR3, as DNA: TGCGCCAGCAGCCAAGGGGTAGCGGCAAGCTCCTACAATGAGCAGTTCTTC.

This clonotype was seen more than once but under ten times. The J gene is TRBJ2-5, the V gene TRBV20-1; 9 bases match TRBD1. The ends lost 5 bases at V and 3 bases at J; junction bases unmatched: 10. There are 15 residues in the CDR3. Germline values: CDR1 DFQATT, CDR2 SNEGSKA (reference sequence). The DNA for the CDR3 is TGCAGTGCTCTTTCCGGGACAGGGAGTGAAGAGACCCAGTACTTC. Its translation: CSALSGTGSEETQYF.

This chain's CDR3 is CASSLEANSPLHF. In DNA, the CDR3 is TGTGCCAGCAGCTTAGAGGCGAATTCACCCCTCCACTTT. The rearrangement joins TRBV7-9 to TRBJ1-6; no clear D. This CDR3 spans 13 amino acids. Germline CDR1 is SEHNR and CDR2 is FQNEAQ (reference sequence). Trimming shortened V by 1 base and J by 7 bases, and 5 bases separated the two germline ends. The full variable domain, its missing parts supplied by reference TRBV7-9 and TRBJ1-6, is DTGVSQNPRHKITKRGQNVTFRCDPISEHNRLYWYRQTLGQGPEFLTYFQNEAQLEKSRLLSDRFSAERPKGSFSTLEIQRTEQGDSAMYLCASSLEANSPLHFGNGTRLTVT.

The chain is built from TRBV20-1 and TRBJ2-3, with D possibly TRBD1 on 6 matching bases. V shed 3 bases and J shed 2 bases, with 9 bases lying between them. The CDR3 runs 13 residues. CDR1 is DFQATT and CDR2 is SNEGSKA in the germline V gene (reference sequence). CDR3 amino acids: CSARGATTDTQYF. The CDR3 bases are TGCAGTGCTAGGGGGGCAACCACAGATACGCAGTATTTT.

For this clonotype: Mismatch with germline at one junction end may stem from a read error. The chain links TRBV12-3 or TRBV12-4 to TRBJ2-5; tentatively, D is TRBD2 (5 bases). CDR3 length: 14 residues. Here the CDR3 reads CASSLANGVETQYF. The CDR3 DNA sequence: TGTGCCAGCAGTCTAGCCAACGGGGTAGAGACCCAGTACTTC.

This clonotype has only one observation. This rearrangement joins TRBV12-5 to TRBJ2-1; possible D gene TRBD2, 5 bases. The CDR3 runs 12 residues. Germline loops: CDR1 LGHNT, CDR2 FRNRAP. V was trimmed by 8 bases and J by 13 bases, leaving 18 bases between them. The CDR3 DNA is TGTGCTAGTTGTTCATACAGCGGACCCCAGTTCTTC. Translating it yields CASCSYSGPQFF.

V and J are TRBV12-3 or TRBV12-4 and TRBJ1-5, with TRBD1 as a possible D gene (5 bases). This CDR3 is built from 15 residues. V shed 5 bases and J shed 6 bases, with 17 bases lying between them. This chain's CDR3 is CASSKRAGLGQPQHF. The DNA of the CDR3 is TGTGCCAGCAGTAAAAGGGCAGGGCTGGGTCAGCCCCAGCATTTT.

This clonotype was seen ten or more times. The chain carries TRBV7-9 and TRBJ2-7; possible D gene TRBD2, 6 bases. Between the trimmed V and J ends, which lost 4 bases and 4 bases, there was a span of 20 bases. Germline CDR1 is SEHNR and CDR2 is FQNEAQ (reference sequence). The CDR3 has 16 amino acids. This chain's CDR3 is CASSSNDPGREYEQYF. CDR3 sequence (DNA): TGTGCCAGCAGCTCAAACGATCCGGGACGGGAGTACGAGCAGTACTTC.

This clonotype has a handful of counts. This chain connects TRBV5-6 to TRBJ2-7; D perhaps matches TRBD1 (5 bases). The CDR3 extends over 13 amino acids. Germline V gene data show CDR1 as SGHDT and CDR2 as YYEEEE. The V gene lost 4 bases and the J gene lost 6 bases, with 14 bases spanning the gap. The CDR3 bases are TGTGCCAGCAGCACCTTAGACAGATTCGAGCAGTACGTC. Protein: CASSTLDRFEQYV.

This clonotype was detected many times. The chain has TRBV12-3 or TRBV12-4 and TRBJ1-2; D perhaps matches TRBD1 (5 bases). This CDR3 is 13 amino acids long. Trimming stripped 3 bases from V and 4 bases from J, with 9 bases between. The CDR3 DNA follows: TGTGCCAGCAGTTTTCGGGACGCCTATGGCTACACCTTC. Translation: CASSFRDAYGYTF.

This chain joins TRBV5-6 and TRBJ2-1; D might be TRBD2 (5 bases). This CDR3 is built from 17 residues. Germline lookup yields CDR1 SGHDT and CDR2 YYEEEE. Trimming took off 4 bases at V and 2 bases at J, with 19 bases between the two ends. The DNA of the CDR3 is TGTGCCAGCAGCGCCTTAGAGGAGCGGATGACCTACAATGAGCAGTTCTTC. Translated, it gives CASSALEERMTYNEQFF.

This clonotype was picked up many times. The gene calls are TRBV7-9 and TRBJ1-2; a weak D match, TRBD1 (5 bases). The germline V and J ends were trimmed by 4 bases and 4 bases, with 19 bases remaining between them. CDR1 and CDR2 from the germline V gene are SEHNR and FQNEAQ (reference sequence). The CDR3 extends over 16 amino acids. CDR3 protein: CASSSLRDPKSYGYTF. Written as DNA, the CDR3 is TGTGCCAGCAGCTCGCTCCGGGACCCCAAGAGCTATGGCTACACCTTC.

This clonotype was detected a few times. This chain uses TRBV24-1 with TRBJ2-1; D gene uncertain. This CDR3 spans 12 amino acids. Germline V gene sequence: CDR1 KGHDR, CDR2 SFDVKD. Trimming removed 3 bases at V and 10 bases at J, with 9 bases between. CDR3 bases: TGTGCCACCAGTGATCCTGGGCTAGAGCAGTTCTTC. Its protein product is CATSDPGLEQFF.

This clonotype was detected ten times or more. The chain carries TRBV24-1 and TRBJ2-5, with 7 bases matching TRBD2. The CDR3 extends over 14 amino acids. V lost 1 base, J lost 3 bases, and 1 base stayed unmatched. Germline values: CDR1 KGHDR, CDR2 SFDVKD. CDR3 sequence: CATSDFGGEETQYF. The CDR3 DNA sequence: TGTGCCACCAGTGATTTTGGGGGGGAAGAGACCCAGTACTTC.

The V and J genes are TRBV7-7 and TRBJ1-2; no firm D call. Germline lookup yields CDR1 SSHAT and CDR2 FNYEAQ (reference sequence). The length of the CDR3 is 14 residues. With 2 bases removed from V and 0 bases from J, the gap between germline ends came to 7 bases. The CDR3 here is CASSLPTTNYGYTF. The DNA of the CDR3 is TGTGCCAGCAGCTTACCGACGACTAACTATGGCTACACCTTC.

The chain links TRBV3-1 to TRBJ2-5, with D perhaps assigned TRBD1 or TRBD2 (6 bases each). V lost 0 bases, J lost 5 bases, and 19 bases lay in between. Germline lookup yields CDR1 LGHDT and CDR2 YNNKEL (reference sequence). This CDR3 comprises 17 residues. CDR3 DNA sequence: TGTGCCAGCAGCCAAGAAAGAGGGAGGCAGGGGACGGAGACCCAGTACTTC. As protein: CASSQERGRQGTETQYF.

There are many counts of this clonotype. The rearrangement links TRBV11-2 to TRBJ1-4; weak D call: TRBD1 (5 bases). Trimming pared 7 bases from V and 4 bases from J, leaving 19 bases between. Germline V lookup: CDR1 SGHAT, CDR2 FQNNGV. The CDR3 loop spans 16 amino acids. The CDR3 loop reads CASIQGPAARNEKLFF. In nucleotides, the CDR3 is TGTGCCAGCATCCAGGGTCCGGCTGCGCGTAATGAAAAACTGTTTTTT.

The chain recombines TRBV12-3 or TRBV12-4 with TRBJ2-7; 7 bases match TRBD2. The CDR3 has 16 amino acids. The V segment lost 3 bases and the J segment 5 bases; nucleotides outside the gene matches: 13. Written as DNA, the CDR3 is TGTGCCAGCAGTTTTTCGAGCGGGACCGAATGGAACGAGCAGTACTTC. This encodes CASSFSSGTEWNEQYF.